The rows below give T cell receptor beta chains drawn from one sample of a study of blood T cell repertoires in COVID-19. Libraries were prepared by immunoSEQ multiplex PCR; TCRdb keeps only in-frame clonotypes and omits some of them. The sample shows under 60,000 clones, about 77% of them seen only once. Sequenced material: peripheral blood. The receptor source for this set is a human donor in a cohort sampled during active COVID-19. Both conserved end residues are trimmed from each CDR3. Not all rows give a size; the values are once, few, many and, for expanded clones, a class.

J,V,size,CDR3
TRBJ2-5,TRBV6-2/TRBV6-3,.,ASSSIQGLRETQY
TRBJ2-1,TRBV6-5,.,ASSYRDRGVNEQF
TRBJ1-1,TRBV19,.,ASTLTGSTEAF
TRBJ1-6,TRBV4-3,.,ASSQWGGSPLH
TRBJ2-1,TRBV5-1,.,ASSTGAAGTQF
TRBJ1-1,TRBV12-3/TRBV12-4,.,ASKGDRAAEAF
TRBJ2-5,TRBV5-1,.,ASSLTTGGRLETQY
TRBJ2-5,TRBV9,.,ASSVGASGIIIETQY
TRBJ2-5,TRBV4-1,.,ASSQAKTGLAGWYQETQY
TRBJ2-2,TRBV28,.,ASLSVAGGPGELF
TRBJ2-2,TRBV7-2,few,ASSRGTSGRRIGGELF
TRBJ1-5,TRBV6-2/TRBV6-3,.,ASSYIQGTNQPQH
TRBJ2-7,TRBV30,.,AWSPGWKSEQY
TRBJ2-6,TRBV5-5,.,ASSWQGLLPGANVLT
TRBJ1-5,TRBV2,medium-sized,ASRGTANQPQH
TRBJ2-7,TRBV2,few,ASSEETGVFYEQY
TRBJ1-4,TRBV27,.,ASSFGGAQGEKLF
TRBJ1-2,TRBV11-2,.,ASSAGTPYGYT
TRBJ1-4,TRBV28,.,ASRGTGTANEKLF